This T cell receptor (beta chain) was retrieved from a study of T cell repertoires in cytomegalovirus infection. Overall study: Signatures in public TCR beta sequences pointed to both CMV infection and matching HLA type.

Germline CDR1 SGHTA, CDR2 FQGTGA. This CDR3 has 15 amino acids. With V trimmed by 4 bases and J by 5 bases, 7 bases remained unmatched. TCRdb called the reads again in MiXCR, with one record for every CDR3 protein. This sample has about 900,000 distinct CDR3 sequences; roughly 30% occur once, and the top ten carry over 12%. This clonotype was seen more than once but under ten times. Its antigen remains unknown. The sequencing here drew on cultured CD8+ T cells from PBMCs, taken from culture after CMV antigen stimulation. This sequence was found in a human donor in good health (CMV status not recorded). Some clones in this sample may be carry-over from other donors' samples. The chain employs TRBV7-3 and TRBJ2-1, with 8 positions matching TRBD2. CDR3 sequence reads: CASSSVGGGNNEQFF. The CDR3 DNA is TGTGCCAGCAGCTCAGTGGGCGGGGGGAACAATGAGCAGTTCTTC.